The 2 T cell receptor beta chains below all came from one sample that was sequenced in a study of T cells in Graves' hyperthyroidism and ophthalmopathy. RNA transcripts provided the source from which TCR beta CDR3 regions were amplified. TCR CDR3 regions were first amplified by RT-PCR with HTBI primers. TCRdb independently ran MiXCR on the multiplex PCR reads; one entry per CDR3 protein. The sample carries 350,000 or so distinct CDR3 sequences, around a sixth recorded once. Sequencing input: blood. These TCRs come from a woman in her forties with Graves' ophthalmopathy.

This clonotype was seen repeatedly, ten times or more. The chain recombines TRBV7-2 with TRBJ2-7; 7 bases match TRBD1. Germline V gives CDR1 SGHTA, CDR2 FQGNSA. J lost 6 bases, V lost 1 base, and 6 bases had no gene match. The CDR3 has 14 amino acids. The CDR3 loop is CASSLGNRGSEQYF. The CDR3 DNA reads as TGTGCCAGCAGCTTAGGGAACAGGGGAAGCGAGCAGTACTTC.

About this clonotype itself: This sequence may be a read error, since a much larger clone differs from it by one base. The chain employs TRBV20-1 and TRBJ1-5, with no clear D. Germline values: CDR1 DFQATT, CDR2 SNEGSKA (reference sequence). V lost 5 bases to trimming and J lost 3 bases, with 11 bases between them. The CDR3 is made up of 13 amino acids. Written as DNA, the CDR3 is TGCAGTGCTTGGAGTTATATCAATCAGCCCCAGCATTTT. Translated, it gives CSAWSYINQPQHF.